This entry concerns a single T cell receptor (beta chain). This sample was taken from a study of response to subunit inactivated influenza vaccine. The V end was cut by 7 bases, the J end by 2 bases, with 14 bases between. The CDR3 is made up of 14 amino acids. Per the germline V gene, CDR1 is SNHLY and CDR2 is FYNNEI. TCRdb analysed the RT-PCR reads with MiXCR anew, one entry per CDR3 protein. Here the sample spans about 540,000 distinct CDR3 sequences, less than 25% being singletons. These data also featured in a second study, about T cells expressing NK-cell markers. Per that paper: A 5'RACE template switching approach incorporating UMIs was used to make TCR beta cDNA. The CD3+CD56-NKG2C+ fraction of several donors was likewise dominated by these clonotypes.

The genes are TRBV2 and TRBJ1-2; D is perhaps TRBD1 (5 bases). The input for sequencing was CD4+ T cells sorted from PBMCs, taken about 13 days after vaccination. The receptor was derived from a man in his forties or fifties who received an inactivated influenza vaccine. CDR3 in amino acids: CASIVGDSNYGYTF. The CDR3 region has the DNA TGTGCCAGCATCGTCGGCGACAGCAACTATGGCTACACCTTC. Variable domain in full (rest from reference TRBV2 and TRBJ1-2): EPEVTQTPSHQVTQMGQEVILRCVPISNHLYFYWYRQILGQKVEFLVSFYNNEISEKSEIFDDQFSVERPDGSNFTLKIRSTKLEDSAMYFCASIVGDSNYGYTFGSGTRLTVV.